One TCR beta chain is described in this entry. The target of this receptor is not known. The record has no base qualities; no much larger clone is one base away. V has 0 bases trimmed and J has 3 bases trimmed; junction bases matching no gene number 3. CDR3 length: 14 amino acids, cysteine to phenylalanine. Only the CDR3 part of the read is kept: 42 bases, read in frame from the first base. The germline V gene supplies CDR1 SGDLS and CDR2 YYNGEE. High-throughput TCRbeta CDR3 sequencing of frozen genomic DNA was performed by immunoSEQ, with PCR amplification, mapping, bias correction and internal controls included. The paper's processing steps were these. Productive rearrangements were retained, and unique TCRbeta sequences were defined by the CDR3 nucleotide sequence together with the V and J gene. For a sequence to be called donor-reactive, it needed a frequency of at least 0.01% and at least 5-fold expansion in CFSE-low cells compared with unstimulated pre-transplant cells. Minimum frequency thresholds were set for each subject on the basis of the unstimulated sample with the lowest template count, so that a detection power of at least 90% was ensured. Jensen-Shannon divergence between the top 1000 TCRbeta sequences post-transplant and pre-transplant was used to measure repertoire turnover. Two-sided Fisher's exact tests were used to test for changes in the detection of donor-reactive sequences. TCRdb re-hosts the immuneACCESS table, in-frame sequences only. Its copies lack some clones; in the studies checked, an unresolved V gene accounts for under half of them, and the cause for the rest is not known. V and J calls plus clone size are reproduced from that table; the DNA served to infer D and trimming. The sample yields around 6,000 clones; approximately 79% were counted once. The top ten clonotypes cover 30% to 40% of the sample.

Unstimulated PBMCs, after thawing, were stained for CD3, CD4 and CD8 and then FACS-sorted into CD3+CD4+ and CD3+CD8+ populations. All 8 studied subjects were randomized to immunosuppression withdrawal. Genomic DNA was isolated with the Qiagen DNeasy Blood and Tissue Kit. The sample comes from a study of T cell clones after liver transplantation (dated by TCRdb to about 2019). As for the study more broadly: ITN030ST, the source of the samples, was a randomized trial that attempted immunosuppression withdrawal within 2 years of liver transplantation. After a pre-transplant mixed lymphocyte reaction, TCRbeta sequencing was used to pinpoint donor-reactive T cell clones, which were subsequently tracked in post-transplant blood. Third party-reactive TCRbeta sequences were also identified from pre-transplant MLRs to serve as an antigen-independent comparator for donor-reactive sequences. Of the eight recipients, a few were HCV-positive, while the remaining recipients had been transplanted for non-autoimmune, non-viral indications. Until randomization at 12-24 months post-transplant, subjects were given standard immunosuppression, with no induction therapy. Tolerance was defined as complete withdrawal of immunosuppression for at least one year without a rise in liver enzymes beyond twice the upper limit of normal. Blood samples were taken pre-transplant, pre-randomization before withdrawal, and post-randomization after full withdrawal or failed withdrawal. The study cohort included 8 liver transplant recipients, of whom 3 were classified as tolerant and 5 as non-tolerant.

General findings and caveats noted by the study authors: The decline in donor-reactive sequences exceeded the decline in third party-reactive sequences, suggesting partial antigen-specific deletion that was unrelated to withdrawal success. Once repertoire turnover was taken into account, donor-reactive detection showed a significant reduction for CD4 in 7 of 8 subjects and for CD8 in 8 of 8. In most of the 8 subjects, circulating donor-reactive CD4 TCRbeta sequences decreased significantly after transplant, regardless of tolerance or HCV status. Because of small, heterogeneous patient numbers and non-standardized post-transplant time points, the conclusions were only preliminary. Since no allograft tissue specimens were available, donor-reactive T cells may have migrated into the graft instead of being deleted. In a couple of subjects, low numbers of available donor cells limited the measurable donor-reactive repertoire.

This chain is built from TRBV9 and TRBJ2-7; 7 nucleotides in the junction match TRBD1. The TCR comes from a human patient who received a liver transplant. After a transplant, the graft donor may have provided part of the T cells. Specimen: CD8+ T cells from blood, collected 24 months after liver transplant. The CDR3 region: CASSVGTGDYEQYF. DNA sequence: TGTGCCAGCAGCGTAGGTACAGGGGACTACGAGCAGTACTTC.